This passage covers 21 T cell receptor beta chains from one sample sequenced in a study of blood T cell repertoires in COVID-19. Here immunoSEQ multiplex PCR was the method, and the copy in TCRdb shows in-frame clones only, minus some. The table records some 130,000 clones, approximately 84% of them present only once. Sequencing input: PBMCs or T cells enriched from blood (not recorded which). These receptors originate from a man aged 35 to 55 with acute COVID-19.

The chain combines TRBV5-4 with TRBJ2-3, with 9 bases matching TRBD1. J was trimmed by 3 bases and V by 4 bases; bases with no gene match: 12. The CDR3 contains 17 residues. Germline lookup yields CDR1 SGHNT and CDR2 YYREEE (reference sequence). DNA for the CDR3: TGTGCCAGCAGCCGGGGACAGGGTAGATCCGGAACAGATACGCAGTATTTT. This encodes CASSRGQGRSGTDTQYF. The complete variable domain, with remaining parts taken from reference TRBV5-4 and TRBJ2-3, reads ETGVTQSPTHLIKTRGQQVTLRCSSQSGHNTVSWYQQALGQGPQFIFQYYREEENGRGNFPPRFSGLQFPNYSSELNVNALELDDSALYLCASSRGQGRSGTDTQYFGPGTRLTVL.

A few counts support this clone. The chain employs TRBV11-2 and TRBJ2-1; 8 nucleotides align to TRBD2. Trimming at V came to 0 bases and at J to 9 bases, leaving 7 bases not matched to a gene. This CDR3 region has 15 residues. Germline loops: CDR1 SGHAT, CDR2 FQNNGV. CDR3 amino acids: CASSLEAGVRGEQFF. CDR3 in DNA: TGTGCCAGCAGCTTAGAAGCGGGAGTCCGCGGTGAGCAGTTCTTC.

The CDR3 reads CASEEANTGELFF. The CDR3 DNA reads as TGTGCCAGCGAAGAGGCCAACACCGGGGAGCTGTTTTTT. J is TRBJ2-2 and V is TRBV21-1; the DNA was not used to check the table's D call, TRBD2. TRBV21-1 is a pseudogene. CDR3 length: 13 residues.

The chain recombines TRBV29-1 with TRBJ1-2; 7 nucleotides agree with TRBD1. The CDR3 spans 14 residues. The germline CDR1 and CDR2 sequences are SQVTM and ANQGSEA. Trimming removed 6 bases from V and 5 bases from J; junction bases left unmatched: 12. CDR3 nucleotides: TGCAGCGTGGCCCCGGACAGGAGTGGGTATGGCTACACCTTC. Its protein is CSVAPDRSGYGYTF.

The V gene is TRBV12-5, the J gene TRBJ1-1, with TRBD1 identical over 7 bases. After removal of 2 bases from V and 4 bases from J, the junction contained 7 bases not matched to a gene. Germline V gene sequence: CDR1 LGHNT, CDR2 FRNRAP. The CDR3 runs to 15 residues. CDR3 nucleotide sequence: TGTGCTAGTGGTTTGACCACAGGGGTCGGCACTGAAGCTTTCTTT. It is translated as CASGLTTGVGTEAFF.

The rearrangement uses TRBV5-1 and TRBJ2-1; 12 positions match TRBD2. V gave up 4 bases and J gave up 4 bases; unmatched junction bases: 3. This CDR3 is 15 amino acids long. Germline V gene lookup returns CDR1 SGHRS and CDR2 YFSETQ. Here the CDR3 DNA reads TGCGCCAGCAGCACACTAGCGGGGGGTTACAATGAGCAGTTCTTC. It encodes CASSTLAGGYNEQFF. Supplemented by reference TRBV5-1 and TRBJ2-1, the full variable domain reads KAGVTQTPRYLIKTRGQQVTLSCSPISGHRSVSWYQQTPGQGLQFLFEYFSETQRNKGNFPGRFSGRQFSNSRSEMNVSTLELGDSALYLCASSTLAGGYNEQFFGPGTRLTVL.

The DNA of the CDR3 is TGTGCCTGGAGTCCACGGACAGGGGGTATCGGTCAGCCCCAGCATTTT. It codes for CAWSPRTGGIGQPQHF. V is TRBV30 and J is TRBJ1-5; 10 positions match TRBD1. V gave up 2 bases and J gave up 6 bases; unmatched junction bases: 10. The CDR3 is 16 residues long. CDR1 GTSNPN and CDR2 SVGIG come from the germline V gene (reference sequence).

The genes are TRBV4-1 and TRBJ1-2; D ambiguous. The CDR3 runs 15 residues. V lost 1 base and J lost 8, with 17 bases in between. Germline V gene sequence: CDR1 MGHRA, CDR2 YSYEKL. The CDR3 nucleotides read TGCGCCAGCAGCCAAGTTCCAGGTAGAAATGTAGGCTACACCTTC. Translation: CASSQVPGRNVGYTF.

This chain links TRBV6-1 with TRBJ2-5, with D unresolved. The CDR3 sequence is 14 residues long. Trimming pared 1 base from V and 2 bases from J, leaving 8 bases between. Germline V gene data show CDR1 as MNHNS and CDR2 as SASEGT. The chain's CDR3 is CASSEVGRQETQYF. The CDR3 DNA reads TGTGCCAGCAGTGAAGTGGGCAGACAAGAGACCCAGTACTTC.

The chain links TRBV30 to TRBJ2-7; 11 bases map to TRBD1. The CDR3 has 13 amino acids. Germline V gene lookup returns CDR1 GTSNPN and CDR2 SVGIG (reference sequence). Trimming at V came to 4 bases and at J to 8 bases, leaving 7 bases not matched to a gene. CDR3 nucleotide sequence: TGTGCCTGGACCCCCGGGACAGGGGGGAAGCAGTACTTC. Translating it yields CAWTPGTGGKQYF.

The chain is built from TRBV4-3 and TRBJ2-7, with TRBD1 matching over 7 bases. Per germline, CDR1 LGHNA and CDR2 YSLEER. After removal of 1 base from V and 7 bases from J, the junction contained 13 bases not matched to a gene. This CDR3 contains 16 residues. CDR3 in DNA: TGCGCCAGCAGCCAAGGGTGGACAGGCCCAGTCGGAGAGCAGTACTTC. The encoded protein is CASSQGWTGPVGEQYF.

The V gene is TRBV24-1, the J gene TRBJ1-4; possible D gene TRBD1, 6 bases. Trimming shortened V by 8 bases and J by 10 bases, and 16 bases separated the two germline ends. There are 13 residues in the CDR3. The germline CDR1 and CDR2 sequences are KGHDR and SFDVKD. The CDR3 nucleotides read TGTGCCACCACTAATCGCGGGGGCGGAAAACTGTTTTTT. Translating gives CATTNRGGGKLFF.

CDR3 loop: CASSPAGGATGELFF. The CDR3 bases are TGCGCCAGCAGCCCCGCGGGGGGGGCCACCGGGGAGCTGTTTTTT. The chain is built from TRBV4-3 and TRBJ2-2; 9 bases line up with TRBD2. There are 15 residues in the CDR3. CDR1 and CDR2 from the germline V gene are LGHNA and YSLEER. Germline trimming cut 4 bases from V and 4 bases from J; bases unmatched to any gene: 4.

The chain employs TRBV29-1 and TRBJ2-3; the D gene is possibly TRBD1 (8 bases). Germline-derived CDR1 and CDR2 are SQVTM and ANQGSEA. The ends were cut back, 6 bases at V and 5 bases at J, with 15 bases in the middle. The CDR3 is made up of 13 amino acids. The CDR3 DNA reads TGCAGCGTCACGACAGGGGAGGGAGATACGCAGTATTTT. This gives the protein CSVTTGEGDTQYF.

The chain employs TRBV7-6 and TRBJ1-1, with TRBD1 matching over 9 bases. V trimming: 5 bases; J trimming: 5 bases; junction bases outside the gene matches: 24. The germline gives CDR1 SGHVS, CDR2 FNYEAQ. The CDR3 has 20 residues. The CDR3 bases are TGTGCCAGCAGCCTACACCCCCCAACAGGACAGGGGAAAGGTCAAACTGAAGCTTTCTTT. This gives the protein CASSLHPPTGQGKGQTEAFF.

The rearrangement links TRBV19 to TRBJ2-5; the match to TRBD1 covers 7 bases. After removal of 4 bases from V and 5 bases from J, the junction contained 7 bases not matched to a gene. Germline V lookup: CDR1 LNHDA, CDR2 SQIVND (reference sequence). CDR3 length: 14 residues. The CDR3 loop is CASSTQQGSETQYF. DNA of the CDR3: TGTGCCAGTAGTACCCAACAGGGGTCCGAGACCCAGTACTTC.

The chain joins TRBV18 to TRBJ1-2; TRBD1 agrees at 10 bases. V dropped 6 bases and J dropped 1; count of bases not matched to a gene: 14. This CDR3 is 18 amino acids long. CDR1 is KGHSH, CDR2 LQKENI, per germline. The CDR3 DNA is TGTGCCAGCTCCCCGACCAGGGAGACAGGGGGCGTTAACTATGGCTACACCTTC. Translation: CASSPTRETGGVNYGYTF.

The V and J genes are TRBV4-1 and TRBJ1-1, with D maybe TRBD1 (5 bases). With 2 bases removed from V and 3 bases from J, the gap between germline ends came to 10 bases. Looked up from germline, CDR1 is MGHRA and CDR2 is YSYEKL. The CDR3 has 14 residues. The CDR3 here is CASSQPRGDTEAFF. The DNA of the CDR3 is TGCGCCAGCAGCCAACCTCGGGGGGACACTGAAGCTTTCTTT.

The V and J genes are TRBV7-8 and TRBJ1-3; D is perhaps TRBD1 (5 bases). This CDR3 region has 17 residues. Germline lookup yields CDR1 SGHVS and CDR2 FQNEAQ. The V end was cut by 5 bases, the J end by 3 bases, with 20 bases between. In DNA form, the CDR3 reads TGTGCCAGCAGCCTCCCGGGGGGAGGGGAGGGTGGAAACACCATATATTTT. It translates to CASSLPGGGEGGNTIYF.

This sequence joins TRBV13 and TRBJ2-2; 9 bases fit TRBD1. With V trimmed by 8 bases and J by 5 bases, 3 bases remained unmatched. Germline CDR1 reads PRHDT; CDR2 reads FYEKMQ (reference sequence). The CDR3 covers 13 residues. Here the CDR3 DNA reads TGTGCCAGCCACAGGGGGCGAACCGGGGAGCTGTTTTTT. Encoded protein: CASHRGRTGELFF.

V usage is TRBV30 and J usage is TRBJ2-1; 11 nucleotides line up with TRBD2. V gave up 4 bases and J gave up 15 bases; unmatched junction bases: 14. Germline assignment: CDR1 GTSNPN and CDR2 SVGIG (reference sequence). The CDR3 loop spans 14 amino acids. The CDR3 DNA sequence: TGTGCCTGGACTATAGCGGGAGGGCCTGGTTTCCGGTTCTTC. Residues: CAWTIAGGPGFRFF.